Following are 19 T cell receptor beta chains from one sample sequenced in a study of vaccination effects on CD4 cells after COVID-19. Assay used: immunoSEQ multiplex PCR; TCRdb lists only in-frame clones, some missing. The sample records approximately 45,000 clones, roughly 72% being singletons. These receptors have no identified antigens. With nine to eleven days of culture completed, CD4+ T cells were isolated. Sequences were derived from CD4+ T cells from PBMCs cultured without peptide, sampled before COVID-19 vaccination. The receptors were sampled from a human donor who had a prior SARS-CoV-2 infection.

The V gene is TRBV27, the J gene TRBJ2-3; possible D gene TRBD2, 5 bases. Germline loops: CDR1 MNHEY, CDR2 SMNVEV (reference sequence). Trimming removed 6 bases from V and 2 bases from J, with 15 bases in between. CDR3 length equals 15 residues. The chain's CDR3 is CASSSFRELTDTQYF. The CDR3 nucleotides read TGTGCCAGCAGCTCATTCCGGGAACTCACAGATACGCAGTATTTT.

The chain recombines TRBV7-2 with TRBJ2-7; TRBD2 agrees at 14 bases. Per germline, CDR1 SGHTA and CDR2 FQGNSA. The ends lost 4 bases at V and 4 bases at J; junction bases unmatched: 6. The CDR3 spans 16 residues. The CDR3 loop is CASSYQTSGGAYEQYF. The CDR3 DNA reads as TGTGCCAGCAGCTACCAGACTAGCGGGGGGGCATACGAGCAGTACTTC.

V gene TRBV4-2 combines with J gene TRBJ2-7, with no clear D. The CDR3 loop spans 12 amino acids. The V gene's germline CDR1 is LGHNA and CDR2 YNFKEQ. The V end lost 0 bases, the J end lost 5 bases, and 5 bases lay between the germline ends. CDR3 protein: CASSQEGHEQYF. The CDR3 bases are TGTGCCAGCAGCCAAGAAGGACACGAGCAGTACTTC.

This chain uses TRBV15 with TRBJ2-2; 7 nucleotides match TRBD1. There are 17 residues in the CDR3. From germline, CDR1 is LNHNV and CDR2 YYDKDF (reference sequence). V was clipped by 4 bases and J by 7 bases; unmatched bases: 15. The CDR3 DNA is TGTGCCACCAGCAAGCATGCAGGGGGAGACAGTGGCGGGGAGCTGTTTTTT. The encoded protein is CATSKHAGGDSGGELFF.

The J gene is TRBJ2-2, the V gene TRBV5-1; TRBD1 matches at 9 bases. CDR3 length: 14 amino acids. Germline V lookup: CDR1 SGHRS, CDR2 YFSETQ. Trimming at V came to 0 bases and at J to 14 bases, leaving 8 bases not matched to a gene. CDR3 loop: CASSLASGQGELFF. The CDR3 DNA follows: TGCGCCAGCAGCTTGGCCTCGGGACAGGGAGAACTGTTTTTT.

This rearrangement joins TRBV7-9 to TRBJ1-1; maybe TRBD1 (5 bases). Per the germline V gene, CDR1 is SEHNR and CDR2 is FQNEAQ (reference sequence). CDR3 size: 12 residues. V gave up 7 bases and J gave up 6 bases, with 12 bases separating them. The CDR3 DNA follows: TGTGCCAGCACCCGTCTGGGGGCTGAAGCTTTCTTT. Residues: CASTRLGAEAFF.

The genes are TRBV18 and TRBJ1-1; the D is unclear. The germline CDR1 and CDR2 sequences are KGHSH and LQKENI. This CDR3 spans 15 amino acids. The ends were cut back, 2 bases at V and 0 bases at J, with 10 bases in the middle. DNA for the CDR3: TGTGCCAGCTCACCAAGGGCCTATATGAACACTGAAGCTTTCTTT. Protein: CASSPRAYMNTEAFF.

The V gene is TRBV29-1, the J gene TRBJ2-3, with D tentatively TRBD1 (5 bases). Germline V gene sequence: CDR1 SQVTM, CDR2 ANQGSEA. This CDR3 has 12 amino acids. The CDR3 region has the DNA TGCCTTGTGGAACAGGCAACAGATACGCAGTATTTT. Amino acid sequence: CLVEQATDTQYF.

This rearrangement joins TRBV7-2 to TRBJ2-1; D unresolved. V lost 0 bases and J 1 base, leaving 7 bases between the germline ends. The CDR3 has 15 amino acids. CDR1 and CDR2 (germline): SGHTA, FQGNSA. CDR3 protein: CASSLAVASYNEQFF. The CDR3, as DNA: TGTGCCAGCAGCTTAGCGGTGGCATCCTACAATGAGCAGTTCTTC.

The gene calls are TRBV10-3 and TRBJ2-1; tentatively, D is TRBD2 (7 bases). V was pared by 0 bases and J by 5 bases, with 14 bases between. The V gene's germline CDR1 is ENHRY and CDR2 SYGVKD. CDR3 length: 16 amino acids. The CDR3: CAISESLGGGDNEQFF. In DNA form, the CDR3 reads TGTGCCATCAGTGAGTCGTTGGGAGGGGGGGACAATGAGCAGTTCTTC.

The sample holds a few counts of this clone. The V gene is TRBV3-1 (or the pseudogene TRBV3-2), the J gene TRBJ1-2, with unresolved D. The CDR3 has 13 residues. Looked up from germline, CDR1 is LGHDT and CDR2 is YNNKEL (reference sequence). V was cut by 5 bases and J by 8 bases, with 15 bases left in between. Written as DNA, the CDR3 is TGTGCCAGCAGCGAAAGGATCCACGGAGGCTACACCTTC. This encodes CASSERIHGGYTF.

This chain uses TRBV11-2 with TRBJ1-2; no clear D gene. This CDR3 contains 14 residues. Germline CDR1 and CDR2: SGHAT and FQNNGV. Trimming shortened V by 1 base and J by 2 bases, and 8 bases separated the two germline ends. The CDR3 nucleotides are TGTGCCAGCAGCTTAGGGCCGGGAAACTATGGCTACACCTTC. Translating it yields CASSLGPGNYGYTF.

In nucleotides, the CDR3 is TGTGCCAGCAGCCTCACTCACGGGAGCATCAACGAGCAGTACTTC. Translating it yields CASSLTHGSINEQYF. The chain couples TRBV5-5 to TRBJ2-7; perhaps TRBD2 as D (6 bases). Trimming removed 4 bases at V and 5 bases at J, with 19 bases between. Germline V gene lookup returns CDR1 SGHKS and CDR2 YYEKEE (reference sequence). CDR3 size: 15 residues.

This clone was observed a single time. The chain carries TRBV19 and TRBJ1-1; D is undetermined. In germline, CDR1 is LNHDA, CDR2 SQIVND (reference sequence). Trimming pared 6 bases from V and 0 bases from J, leaving 17 bases between. The CDR3 is 16 residues long. The CDR3 protein is CASSPIHGSVNTEAFF. In nucleotides, the CDR3 is TGTGCCAGTAGCCCGATCCACGGGTCAGTGAACACTGAAGCTTTCTTT.

This clone was seen only a few times. The V gene is TRBV2, the J gene TRBJ2-7; 11 nucleotides align to TRBD1. This CDR3 contains 16 residues. Germline CDR1 is SNHLY and CDR2 is FYNNEI. The V gene end was trimmed by 7 bases and the J gene end by 0 bases; junction bases not matched to a gene: 8. The CDR3 loop reads CASKRTGTGGSYEQYF. DNA for the CDR3: TGTGCCAGCAAGCGTACCGGGACAGGGGGCTCCTACGAGCAGTACTTC.

CDR3 in DNA: TGCGCCAGCAGCCAAGATTCAGTAGGGGACCTCGGGTATGGCTACACCTTC. Its protein is CASSQDSVGDLGYGYTF. The gene calls are TRBV4-3 and TRBJ1-2, with D possibly being TRBD1 (5 bases). Per the germline V gene, CDR1 is LGHNA and CDR2 is YSLEER. CDR3 length equals 17 residues. V was shortened by 0 bases and J by 5 bases, with 19 bases between the two germline ends.

This chain connects TRBV7-9 to TRBJ2-7, with 9 positions matching TRBD2. Germline CDR1 reads SEHNR; CDR2 reads FQNEAQ (reference sequence). The V segment lost 6 bases and the J segment 5 bases; nucleotides outside the gene matches: 11. The CDR3 loop spans 15 amino acids. The CDR3 loop reads CASSAPGTSLNEQYF. The CDR3 DNA follows: TGTGCCAGCAGTGCCCCCGGGACTAGCTTAAACGAGCAGTACTTC.

The V call is TRBV5-4, the J call TRBJ1-1; D call uncertain. V was clipped by 5 bases and J by 6 bases, with 17 bases between them. Per germline, CDR1 SGHNT and CDR2 YYREEE (reference sequence). The CDR3 contains 14 residues. This CDR3 is CASSSAGRRAEAFF. CDR3 in DNA: TGTGCCAGCAGTTCGGCCGGGAGGCGGGCTGAAGCTTTCTTT.

This clone has just a few counts. This chain joins TRBV7-2 and TRBJ1-5; D unclear. The V and J ends lost 3 bases and 7 bases respectively, with 10 bases between them. The CDR3 is 13 residues long. Per the germline V gene, CDR1 is SGHTA and CDR2 is FQGNSA. CDR3 sequence: CASSFIDGQPQHF. CDR3 bases: TGTGCCAGCAGCTTTATAGATGGACAGCCCCAGCATTTT.